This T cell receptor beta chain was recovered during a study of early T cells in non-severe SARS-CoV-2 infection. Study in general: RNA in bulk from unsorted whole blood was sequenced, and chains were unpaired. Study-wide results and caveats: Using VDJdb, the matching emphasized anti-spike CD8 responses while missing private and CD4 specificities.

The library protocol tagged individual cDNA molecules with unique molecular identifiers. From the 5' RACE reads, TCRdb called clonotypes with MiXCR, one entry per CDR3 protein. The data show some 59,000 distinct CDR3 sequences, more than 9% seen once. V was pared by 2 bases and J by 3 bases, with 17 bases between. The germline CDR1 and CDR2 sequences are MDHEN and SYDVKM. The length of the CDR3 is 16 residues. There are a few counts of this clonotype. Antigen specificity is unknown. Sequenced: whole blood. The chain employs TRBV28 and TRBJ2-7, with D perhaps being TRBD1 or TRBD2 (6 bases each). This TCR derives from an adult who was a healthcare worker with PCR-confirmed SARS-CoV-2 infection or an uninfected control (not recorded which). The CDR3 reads CASSLGSRQDYYEQYF. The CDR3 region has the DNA TGTGCCAGCAGTTTAGGGTCTCGACAGGACTACTACGAGCAGTACTTC.